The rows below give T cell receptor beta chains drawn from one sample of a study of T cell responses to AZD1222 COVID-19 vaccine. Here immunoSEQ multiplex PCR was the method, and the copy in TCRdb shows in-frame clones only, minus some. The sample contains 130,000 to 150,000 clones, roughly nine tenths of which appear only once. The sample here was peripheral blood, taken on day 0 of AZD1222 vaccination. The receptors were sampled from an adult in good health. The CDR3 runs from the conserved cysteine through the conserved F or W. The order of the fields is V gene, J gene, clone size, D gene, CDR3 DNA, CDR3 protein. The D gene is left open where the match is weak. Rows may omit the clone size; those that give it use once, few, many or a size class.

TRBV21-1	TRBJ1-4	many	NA	TGTGCCAGCAGCAAATATGGCAGGGGGCGGCGAAATGGTGAAAAACTGTTTTTT	CASSKYGRGRRNGEKLFF
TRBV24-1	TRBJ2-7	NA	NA	TGTGCCACCAGTGACCCAGGGTCCTACGAGCAGTACTTC	CATSDPGSYEQYF
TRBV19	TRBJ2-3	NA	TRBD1	TGTGCCAGCCGGGACAGGGACCGCACAGATACGCAGTATTTT	CASRDRDRTDTQYF
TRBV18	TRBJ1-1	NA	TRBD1	TGTGCCAGCTCACCGGACAGGAAGAACACTGAAGCTTTCTTT	CASSPDRKNTEAFF
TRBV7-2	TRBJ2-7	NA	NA	TGTGCCAGCAGCTTAGATCAGGGGCCCTACGAGCAGTACTTC	CASSLDQGPYEQYF
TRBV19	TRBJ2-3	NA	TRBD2	TGTGCCAGTAGTATGTCCGCAGCGGGAGCGACAGATACGCAGTATTTT	CASSMSAAGATDTQYF
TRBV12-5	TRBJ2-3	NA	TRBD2	TGTGCTAGTGGCCTAGCGGGGGCCGGGGATACGCAGTATTTT	CASGLAGAGDTQYF
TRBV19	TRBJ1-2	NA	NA	TGTGCCAGTAGTATGTATTTTGGGGCGAGTTTCTATGGCTACACCTTC	CASSMYFGASFYGYTF
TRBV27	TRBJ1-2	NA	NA	TGTGCCAGCAGTTTCGAGCCGGGACAAGGGACCTATGGCTACACCTTC	CASSFEPGQGTYGYTF
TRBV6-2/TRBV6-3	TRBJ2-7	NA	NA	TGTGCCAGCAGTTATCCGGGGAACGAGCAGTACTTC	CASSYPGNEQYF
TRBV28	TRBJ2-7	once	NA	TGTGCCAGCAGTCCCGCGGGGAACTCCTACGAGCAGTACTTC	CASSPAGNSYEQYF
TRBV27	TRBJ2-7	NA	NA	TGTGCCAGCAGTTTTAAAGGGGGGATCTCCTACGAGCAGTACTTC	CASSFKGGISYEQYF
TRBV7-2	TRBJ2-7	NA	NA	TGTGCCAGCAGCTTAACTCGCACAGTGGGAGAGCAGTACTTC	CASSLTRTVGEQYF
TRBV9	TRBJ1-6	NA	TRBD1	TGTGCCAGCAGCGTAGGCGACAGGGGGACCCCACCCCTCCACTTT	CASSVGDRGTPPLHF
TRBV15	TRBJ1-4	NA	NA	TGTGCCACCTCGGGGTCCTCCGTAAGAAATGAAAAACTGTTTTTT	CATSGSSVRNEKLFF
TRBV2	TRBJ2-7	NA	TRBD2	TGTGCCTTAACGGGCGGGAGCTACGAGCAGTACTTC	CALTGGSYEQYF
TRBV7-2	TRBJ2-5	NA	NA	TGTGCCAGCAGCTTACGGCCCAACCAAGAGACCCAGTACTTC	CASSLRPNQETQYF
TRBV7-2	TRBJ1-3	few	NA	TGTGCCAGCAGCCTACAGACAGCCTCTGGAAACACCATATATTTT	CASSLQTASGNTIYF
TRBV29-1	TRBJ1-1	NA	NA	TGCAGCGTTGACACTCCCGGGGCTTTCTTT	CSVDTPGAFF
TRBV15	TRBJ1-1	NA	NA	TGTGCCACCAGAGGGTGGGGCAACACTGAAGCTTTCTTT	CATRGWGNTEAFF
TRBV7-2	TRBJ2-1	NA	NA	TGTGCCAGCAGCCTAGCGAGGCCCTCCTACAATGAGCAGTTCTTC	CASSLARPSYNEQFF
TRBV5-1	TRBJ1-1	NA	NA	TGCGCCAGCAGCTTGGAAGGGCTTGCTGGGACCTCATTT	CASSLEGLAGTSF
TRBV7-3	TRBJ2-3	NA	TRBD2	TGTGCCAGCAGCTTCTCGGGAGGGCCCGGCACAGATACGCAGTATTTT	CASSFSGGPGTDTQYF
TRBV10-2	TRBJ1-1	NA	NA	TGCGCCAGCAGACCTACTCAAAACACTGAAGCTTTCTTT	CASRPTQNTEAFF
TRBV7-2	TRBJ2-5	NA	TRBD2	TGTGCCAGCAGCTTATGGGGGGCAGCGGGAGACGAGACCCAGTACTTC	CASSLWGAAGDETQYF
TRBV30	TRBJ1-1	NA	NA	TGTGCCTGGAGTGTACTCTATGGAACTGAAGCTTTCTTT	CAWSVLYGTEAFF
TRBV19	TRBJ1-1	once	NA	TGTGCCAGTAGTAGCGGACGTATGAACACTGAAGCTTTCTTT	CASSSGRMNTEAFF
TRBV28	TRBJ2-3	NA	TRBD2	TGTGCCAGCAGCCCGAGCGGGAGTGTGACAGATACGCAGTATTTT	CASSPSGSVTDTQYF
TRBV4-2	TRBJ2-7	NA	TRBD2	TGTGCCAGCAGCCAAGATTTAGGGCGGGAGAACGAGCAGTACTTC	CASSQDLGRENEQYF
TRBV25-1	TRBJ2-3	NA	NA	TGTGCCAGCAGTGTTCTATCTTTCAACCTCGCGGGAGATACGCAGTATTTT	CASSVLSFNLAGDTQYF
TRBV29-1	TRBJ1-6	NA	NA	TGCAGCGTCCTTGAGGGCAGCCCTAATTCACCCCTCCACTTT	CSVLEGSPNSPLHF
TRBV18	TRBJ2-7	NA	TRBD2	TGTGCCAGCTCACCAGGACTAGCGGGTTCCTACGAGCAGTACTTC	CASSPGLAGSYEQYF
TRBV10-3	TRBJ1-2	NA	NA	TGTGCCATCAGTGCCGGGGGTGGCTACACCTTC	CAISAGGGYTF
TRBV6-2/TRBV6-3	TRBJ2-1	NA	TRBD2	TGTGCCAGCAGTTACCCTAGCGGGAAAGACAATGAGCAGTTCTTC	CASSYPSGKDNEQFF
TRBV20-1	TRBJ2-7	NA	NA	TGCAGTGCTAGTTTTCACGAGCAGTACTTC	CSASFHEQYF
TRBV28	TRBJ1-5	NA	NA	TGTGCCAGCAGTCACAGGCCCAATCAGCCCCAGCATTTT	CASSHRPNQPQHF
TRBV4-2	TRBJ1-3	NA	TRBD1	TGTGCCAGCAGCCATCAAACAGGGGTGTACTCTGGAAACACCATATATTTT	CASSHQTGVYSGNTIYF
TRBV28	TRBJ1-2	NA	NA	TGTGCCAGCAGTTTAATAAGCGACTATGGCTACACCTTC	CASSLISDYGYTF
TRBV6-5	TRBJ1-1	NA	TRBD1	TGTGCCAGCAGCGGGGTCAACAGGGGGCTGACTGAAGCTTTCTTT	CASSGVNRGLTEAFF
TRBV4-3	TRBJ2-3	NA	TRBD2	TGCGCCAGCAGCCAAGATGTTTGGACTAGCCGTGAGACAGATACGCAGTATTTT	CASSQDVWTSRETDTQYF
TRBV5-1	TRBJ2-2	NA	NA	TGCGCCAGCAGCTTGGTGTCGGGAGTCGACACCGGGGAGCTGTTTTTT	CASSLVSGVDTGELFF
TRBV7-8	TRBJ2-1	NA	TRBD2	TGTGCCAGCAGCTCTAGACTAGCGGGAGGGCCGAGGGCCTACAATGAGCAGTTCTTC	CASSSRLAGGPRAYNEQFF
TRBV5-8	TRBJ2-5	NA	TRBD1	TGTGCCAGCAGCGTCGGGGACAGAGTGCAAGAGACCCAGTACTTC	CASSVGDRVQETQYF
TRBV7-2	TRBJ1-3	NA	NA	TGTGCCAGCAGCCCCCGGACAGCCTCCTCTGGAAACACCATATATTTT	CASSPRTASSGNTIYF
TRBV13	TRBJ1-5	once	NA	TGTGCCAGCAGCTTAGGAGCTTCTGGCAATCAGCCCCAGCATTTT	CASSLGASGNQPQHF
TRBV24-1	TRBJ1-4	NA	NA	TGTGCCACCAGTGACCCAGTAACTGGCGGTGAAAAACTGTTTTTT	CATSDPVTGGEKLFF
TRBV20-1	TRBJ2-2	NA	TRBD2	TGCAGTGCTAGTAGCGGGAGTTGGGCCGGGGAGCTGTTTTTT	CSASSGSWAGELFF
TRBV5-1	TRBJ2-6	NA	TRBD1	TGCGCCAGCAGCTCCCACGGGACAGGGACTGGGGCCAACGTCCTGACTTTC	CASSSHGTGTGANVLTF
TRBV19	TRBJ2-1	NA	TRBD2	TGTGCCAGTAGTCCCCCCTCGACTAGCCGGGGGTATGAGCAGTTCTTC	CASSPPSTSRGYEQFF
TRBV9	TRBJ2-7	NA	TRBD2	TGTGCCAGCAGCGCGAGCGGGACGGGCGAGCAGTACTTC	CASSASGTGEQYF
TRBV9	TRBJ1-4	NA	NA	TGTGCCAGCAAGCGGGGCCCCTCTAATGAAAAACTGTTTTTT	CASKRGPSNEKLFF
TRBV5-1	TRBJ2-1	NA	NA	TGCGCCAGCAGCATAACCGGGACTCCCTTAAGATATGAGCAGTTCTTC	CASSITGTPLRYEQFF
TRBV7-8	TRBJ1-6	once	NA	TGTGCCAGCAGCTTAGGTTCACCCCTCCACTTT	CASSLGSPLHF
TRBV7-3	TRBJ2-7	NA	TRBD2	TGTGCCAGCAGCGCGCGAGGAGGCGGGAGGGTCTACGAGCAGTACTTC	CASSARGGGRVYEQYF